The rows below give T cell receptor beta chains drawn from one sample of a study of blood T cell repertoires in COVID-19. Using immunoSEQ multiplex PCR, the repertoire was profiled, and TCRdb retains in-frame clones only, with some absent. The sample has approximately 200,000 clones, about 80% seen once. The material sequenced was peripheral blood. Receptors originate from a woman in her 30s who had recovered from COVID-19. Both conserved end residues are part of each CDR3. D genes are given only for firm matches.

CDR3 DNA	CDR3 protein	V gene	J gene	D gene
TGTGCCAGCAGTTTAGCTCGTGACAGACCTTATAGCAATCAGCCCCAGCATTTT	CASSLARDRPYSNQPQHF	TRBV27	TRBJ1-5	.
TGCGCCAGCAGCCCGACGACAGGGGGATCGGTCACTGAAGCTTTCTTT	CASSPTTGGSVTEAFF	TRBV5-1	TRBJ1-1	TRBD1
TGTGCCAGCAGCCCGCATTCAGGCGGGACCCTGGGGGATACGCAGTATTTT	CASSPHSGGTLGDTQYF	TRBV7-3	TRBJ2-3	.
TGTGCCAGCAGGTCGGGACAAAAAAATGAGCAGTTCTTC	CASRSGQKNEQFF	TRBV7-3	TRBJ2-1	.
TGCGCCAGCAGCATCACTAGCGGCTCCTACGAGCAGTACTTC	CASSITSGSYEQYF	TRBV5-1	TRBJ2-7	TRBD2
TGTGCCAGCAGTTTAAGTCGGGTAAAGCCCCAGCATTTT	CASSLSRVKPQHF	TRBV28	TRBJ1-5	.
TGTGCCAGCAGAACCACCGGGTCCCTAATTGGCGAGCAGTACTTC	CASRTTGSLIGEQYF	TRBV28	TRBJ2-7	.
TGTGCCAGCAGGCTTACAGGGAGCAATGAGCAGTTCTTC	CASRLTGSNEQFF	TRBV28	TRBJ2-1	.
TGTGCCAGCATCACCCAGGGTAATAATTCACCCCTCCACTTT	CASITQGNNSPLHF	TRBV6-5	TRBJ1-6	.
TGTGCCAGCAGCTTAGATATCAGGGACGAGCAGTACTTC	CASSLDIRDEQYF	TRBV13	TRBJ2-7	.
TGTGCCTGGAGTCGCGGGGGTCCGTTATTCAATGAGCAGTTCTTC	CAWSRGGPLFNEQFF	TRBV30	TRBJ2-1	TRBD2
TGCGCCAGCAGCTTGGACCCTACAGGGGGCTCCTACAATGAGCAGTTCTTC	CASSLDPTGGSYNEQFF	TRBV5-1	TRBJ2-1	TRBD1
TGTGCCAGCAGCCCGCCCGGGACAGGGACGAACACCGGGGAGCTGTTTTTT	CASSPPGTGTNTGELFF	TRBV7-3	TRBJ2-2	TRBD1
TGTGCCAGCAGCTTAGGGGGGACACCTAACTATGGCTACACCTTC	CASSLGGTPNYGYTF	TRBV11-2	TRBJ1-2	.
TGTGCCAGCAGCTTTACCCGGGACCGCGGGGCAGATACGCAGTATTTT	CASSFTRDRGADTQYF	TRBV7-6	TRBJ2-3	.